In this sample, the clone carrying this T cell receptor (beta chain) turned up a few times. The data were taken from a study of blood T cells in healthy people across ages. This CDR3 region has 17 residues. V was pared by 5 bases and J by 3 bases, with 20 bases between. Germline V gene data show CDR1 as SGHTA and CDR2 as FQGNSA. The extraction recovered at least 6 micrograms of total RNA per sample. The use of a sample-barcoded 5' primer and a J-beta primer mix characterized a second PCR of 7 to 11 cycles. Every molecule of cDNA carried a tag from a template-switch adaptor with 12 random nucleotides. MiXCR was run by TCRdb on the 5' RACE reads, yielding one entry per CDR3 protein. There are around 800,000 distinct CDR3 sequences in the sample; about 53% occur only once, and about 38% lies in the top ten.

Sample: blood. The origin of this receptor is a man of 80 years or more in good health. The chain combines TRBV7-2 with TRBJ2-1; D is uncertain. The CDR3 DNA follows: TGTGCCAGCAGCCGCCCAAGTCCGGGCCGAGACTACAATGAGCAGTTCTTC. Protein product: CASSRPSPGRDYNEQFF.